This T cell receptor beta chain was identified in a study of tumor and adjacent non-tumor tissue in lung cancer. General study results and limits: Shorter survival was associated with higher TCR diversity in tumors.

Three rounds of nested PCR, following a modified ARM-PCR protocol, produced the TCRbeta library. TCRdb processed the multiplex PCR reads anew with MiXCR; each CDR3 protein has one entry. Of about 76,000 distinct CDR3 sequences detected, approximately 81% appear once; the ten largest clones hold approximately 55%. With respect to this clonotype: Its target is not known. The junction departs from the called germline gene at one end, perhaps through a read error.

No cell sorting was done before RNA was extracted from the tissue. This non-tumor lung sample came from over 3 cm beyond the tumor edge. The sequence came from a man in his 60s with non-small cell lung cancer. The specimen sequenced was distant non-tumor lung tissue.

The CDR3 region has the DNA TGCAATGCTAACCCGACTAGCGGGAGGGCCAATAAGCATTTCTTC. It translates to CNANPTSGRANKHFF. The chain employs TRBV20-1 and TRBJ2-1; 14 bases agree with TRBD2. Germline-derived CDR1 and CDR2 are DFQATT and SNEGSKA (reference sequence). The CDR3 is 15 amino acids.